These 28 T cell receptor beta chains were sequenced from one sample in a study of tissue T cells after allogeneic stem cell transplantation. The table came from immunoSEQ multiplex PCR; TCRdb's copy has only in-frame clones and leaves some out. The profile shows some 3,500 clones, around 70% of them singletons. This specimen consisted of tissue from the right colon, obtained at autopsy. The receptors here all came from a male donor aged 60 or over with lung cancer.

The rearrangement uses TRBV24-1 and TRBJ2-5; 9 positions agree with TRBD2. Losses at the gene ends were 4 bases for V and 5 bases for J; bases not matched to a gene: 10. The V gene's germline CDR1 is KGHDR and CDR2 SFDVKD. The CDR3 is made up of 16 amino acids. Here the CDR3 reads CATSDPSGMALETQYF. As DNA, the CDR3 is TGTGCCACCAGTGACCCTAGCGGGATGGCTTTGGAGACCCAGTACTTC.

This clone is large. The rearrangement uses TRBV6-2 or TRBV6-3 and TRBJ1-5; 9 bases match TRBD1. V trimming: 5 bases; J trimming: 3 bases; junction bases outside the gene matches: 5. The CDR3 covers 15 residues. Per the germline V gene, CDR1 is MNHEY and CDR2 is SVGEGT. The CDR3 loop is CASSPGTGYNQPQHF. The CDR3 nucleotides read TGTGCCAGCAGTCCCGGGACAGGGTACAATCAGCCCCAGCATTTT.

CDR3 sequence reads: CASSTQGADYGYTF. CDR3 DNA sequence: TGTGCCAGTAGTACACAGGGGGCTGACTATGGCTACACCTTC. V usage is TRBV19 and J usage is TRBJ1-2; 9 nucleotides align to TRBD1. From germline, CDR1 is LNHDA and CDR2 SQIVND (reference sequence). The CDR3 runs to 14 residues. J was trimmed by 3 bases and V by 4 bases; bases with no gene match: 3.

The V gene is TRBV5-1, the J gene TRBJ1-1, with D unresolved. The CDR3 sequence is 13 residues long. From germline, CDR1 is SGHRS and CDR2 YFSETQ. With 1 base removed from V and 1 base from J, the gap between germline ends came to 5 bases. CDR3 nucleotides: TGCGCCAGCAGCTTGTTAGAGAACACTGAAGCTTTCTTT. This gives the protein CASSLLENTEAFF.

J is TRBJ1-1 and V is TRBV7-9; TRBD1 might be the D (5 bases). Trimming shortened V by 3 bases and J by 6 bases, and 20 bases separated the two germline ends. Germline V gives CDR1 SEHNR, CDR2 FQNEAQ (reference sequence). There are 16 residues in the CDR3. CDR3 coding DNA: TGTGCCAGCAGCTTTGGAAGGGGCTGGGGAGGATCTGAAGCTTTCTTT. Amino acids: CASSFGRGWGGSEAFF.

This clone was detected a few times. The V call is TRBV5-8, the J call TRBJ2-3; no firm D call. The V end was cut by 5 bases, the J end by 5 bases, with 27 bases between. In germline, CDR1 is SGHTS, CDR2 YDEGEE. The CDR3 is 18 amino acids. In nucleotides, the CDR3 is TGTGCCAGCAGGCAGGATGGATCTGAGTTTGGGTCACAAGATACGCAGTATTTT. Protein: CASRQDGSEFGSQDTQYF.

The V call is TRBV6-4, the J call TRBJ1-1; D is unresolved. Germline CDR1 and CDR2: MRHNA and SNTAGT. V gave up 4 bases and J gave up 1 base, with 10 bases separating them. The CDR3 is 14 residues long. The CDR3: CASSASPGNTEAFF. Written as DNA, the CDR3 is TGTGCCAGCAGTGCCTCCCCGGGGAACACTGAAGCTTTCTTT.

This chain uses TRBV7-9 with TRBJ2-7; D might be TRBD2 (6 bases). V lost 5 bases and J 6 bases, leaving 20 bases between the germline ends. CDR3 length equals 15 residues. The V gene's germline CDR1 is SEHNR and CDR2 FQNEAQ (reference sequence). In DNA, the CDR3 is TGTGCCAGCAGCCCGCAGGCGCGGGGATTGGGCGAGCAGTACTTC. This translates into CASSPQARGLGEQYF.

The chain is built from TRBV19 and TRBJ1-1, with TRBD1 matching 9 bases. The V gene end was trimmed by 8 bases and the J gene end by 7 bases; junction bases not matched to a gene: 8. Per germline, CDR1 LNHDA and CDR2 SQIVND (reference sequence). The CDR3 is 13 amino acids. CDR3 region: CASSGTGWNEAFF. For the CDR3, the DNA is TGTGCCAGTTCCGGGACAGGGTGGAATGAAGCTTTCTTT.

The genes are TRBV10-3 and TRBJ2-7; 10 positions match TRBD2. The CDR3 length is 14 residues. Germline CDR1 ENHRY, CDR2 SYGVKD. V lost 11 bases and J lost 5; bases outside the gene matches: 12. CDR3 DNA: TGTGCCGTTTCCGGGACTAGCGACACCCACGAGCAGTACTTC. It yields the protein CAVSGTSDTHEQYF.

CDR3 nucleotide sequence: TGTGCCAGCAGGACCGGGACTAGGTACGGGGAGCTGTTTTTT. Translation gives CASRTGTRYGELFF. The chain links TRBV6-5 to TRBJ2-2, with 8 bases fitting TRBD2. Per the germline V gene, CDR1 is MNHEY and CDR2 is SVGAGI. The CDR3 is made up of 14 amino acids. V was clipped by 6 bases and J by 7 bases; unmatched bases: 7.

The rearrangement joins TRBV6-2 or TRBV6-3 to TRBJ2-5, with TRBD2 matching over 11 bases. J gave up 4 bases and V 3 bases, and 4 bases lay outside the gene matches. CDR1 is MNHEY and CDR2 is SVGEGT in the germline V gene. CDR3 length: 15 amino acids. CDR3 in DNA: TGTGCCAGCAGTTATCCCGGACTAGCGGGAGAGACCCAGTACTTC. Protein product: CASSYPGLAGETQYF.

This chain uses TRBV6-2 or TRBV6-3 with TRBJ1-5; D not certain. Germline assignment: CDR1 MNHEY and CDR2 SVGEGT. CDR3 size: 13 residues. Trimming took off 3 bases at V and 4 bases at J, with 7 bases between the two ends. The CDR3 coding sequence is TGTGCCAGCAGTTATTCAGAGAATCAGCCCCAGCATTTT. It is translated as CASSYSENQPQHF.

This clone was counted a few times. The chain uses TRBV9 and TRBJ1-3; tentative D call: TRBD1 (6 bases). V was shortened by 0 bases and J by 0 bases, with 10 bases between the two germline ends. The germline CDR1 and CDR2 sequences are SGDLS and YYNGEE. This CDR3 is 16 amino acids long. As DNA, the CDR3 is TGTGCCAGCAGCGTAGTTGGGGGGCTCTCTGGAAACACCATATATTTT. Its translation: CASSVVGGLSGNTIYF.

The J gene is TRBJ2-5, the V gene TRBV11-2; D is unresolved. Germline V gene data show CDR1 as SGHAT and CDR2 as FQNNGV. V was trimmed by 1 base and J by 5 bases, leaving 11 bases between them. This CDR3 contains 14 residues. DNA of the CDR3: TGTGCCAGCAGCTTAGGGACGACAATGGAGACCCAGTACTTC. It specifies CASSLGTTMETQYF.

This sequence joins TRBV6-8 and TRBJ1-2, with no clear D. The V gene's germline CDR1 is MNHGY and CDR2 SAAAGT. This CDR3 contains 19 residues. V lost 2 bases to trimming and J lost 4 bases, with 26 bases between them. The CDR3 DNA follows: TGTGCCAGCAGTTACCCCCCCCGATCCGACCAGTATCCTCTCTATGGCTACACCTTC. As protein: CASSYPPRSDQYPLYGYTF.

V and J are TRBV5-4 and TRBJ2-7, with 13 bases matching TRBD2. V lost 2 bases, J lost 6 bases, and 8 bases stayed unmatched. The CDR3 consists of 16 residues. Germline values: CDR1 SGHNT, CDR2 YYREEE (reference sequence). The DNA of the CDR3 is TGTGCCAGCAGCTTATCCGGACTAGCGGGAGCTCGCGAGCAGTACTTC. This codes for CASSLSGLAGAREQYF.

A few counts support this clone. The rearrangement joins TRBV13 to TRBJ1-1; no clear D gene. Germline assignment: CDR1 PRHDT and CDR2 FYEKMQ (reference sequence). This CDR3 has 13 residues. Trimming removed 1 base from V and 5 bases from J, with 8 bases in between. CDR3 residues: CASSLEGLTEAFF. CDR3 nucleotides: TGTGCCAGCAGCTTAGAGGGCCTTACTGAAGCTTTCTTT.

V and J are TRBV2 and TRBJ2-5, with 9 positions matching TRBD1. Per the germline V gene, CDR1 is SNHLY and CDR2 is FYNNEI. J gave up 4 bases and V 4 bases, and 7 bases lay outside the gene matches. The CDR3 length is 15 residues. CDR3 nucleotides: TGTGCCAGCAGTGCTACCACAGGGGGCGGAGAGACCCAGTACTTC. Protein: CASSATTGGGETQYF.

By sample share, this clone is large. The chain recombines TRBV28 with TRBJ1-5, with a possible D match to TRBD1 (5 bases). The CDR3 extends over 14 amino acids. Trimming left V 5 bases short and J 7 bases short, with 15 bases between. Germline lookup yields CDR1 MDHEN and CDR2 SYDVKM. This CDR3 is CASSRTGRVQPQHF. DNA of the CDR3: TGTGCCAGCAGTCGCACAGGTAGGGTGCAGCCCCAGCATTTT.

The J gene is TRBJ2-2, the V gene TRBV28, with 8 bases aligning to TRBD1. V was pared by 3 bases and J by 4 bases, with 1 base of the junction left unmatched. CDR1 is MDHEN and CDR2 is SYDVKM in the germline V gene. The CDR3 covers 14 residues. CDR3 loop: CASSFGQGTGELFF. As DNA, the CDR3 is TGTGCCAGCAGTTTCGGACAGGGCACCGGGGAGCTGTTTTTT.

This clone occurred a few times. This sequence joins TRBV5-4 and TRBJ1-5; D is uncertain. This CDR3 region has 13 residues. Germline V gives CDR1 SGHNT, CDR2 YYREEE (reference sequence). V lost 3 bases to trimming and J lost 5 bases, with 9 bases between them. CDR3 DNA sequence: TGTGCCAGCAGCTCAGACGGGGATCAGCCCCAGCATTTT. As protein: CASSSDGDQPQHF.

The gene calls are TRBV5-1 and TRBJ1-6; no clear D. CDR1 is SGHRS, CDR2 YFSETQ, per germline. The CDR3 covers 14 residues. Trimming pared 7 bases from V and 5 bases from J, leaving 13 bases between. CDR3 in DNA: TGCGCCAGCTCGTCTCAAGGCCATAATTCACCCCTCCACTTT. Translation gives CASSSQGHNSPLHF.

The V call is TRBV4-3, the J call TRBJ2-3; D ambiguous. V lost 0 bases and J lost 8, with 18 bases in between. CDR1 is LGHNA and CDR2 is YSLEER in the germline V gene. The CDR3 consists of 16 residues. For the CDR3, the DNA is TGCGCCAGCAGCCAAGAGTCGGGCGGAAGTCTGAGTACGCAGTATTTT. This translates into CASSQESGGSLSTQYF.

The chain combines TRBV11-1 with TRBJ2-3, with D possibly matching TRBD1 (5 bases). The CDR3 extends over 16 amino acids. Germline V gene data show CDR1 as SGHAT and CDR2 as FQDESV (reference sequence). Trimming pared 2 bases from V and 1 base from J, leaving 13 bases between. For the CDR3, the DNA is TGTGCCAGCAGCTTATTTAAGGGGTTAGGCACAGATACGCAGTATTTT. It specifies CASSLFKGLGTDTQYF.

The chain uses TRBV12-3 or TRBV12-4 and TRBJ2-3; D remains unclear. The CDR3 is 13 residues long. The V end was cut by 2 bases, the J end by 5 bases, with 8 bases between. In nucleotides, the CDR3 is TGTGCCAGCAGTTTAAATTCGTTAGATACGCAGTATTTT. Its translation: CASSLNSLDTQYF.

J is TRBJ2-1 and V is TRBV10-3, with D possibly being TRBD2 (5 bases). V gave up 5 bases and J gave up 4 bases, with 12 bases separating them. The CDR3 spans 14 residues. Germline V gene data show CDR1 as ENHRY and CDR2 as SYGVKD. CDR3 nucleotides: TGTGCCATCAGTTTGACGGGAAATTACAATGAGCAGTTCTTC. Residues: CAISLTGNYNEQFF.

CDR3 nucleotide sequence: TGCGCCAGCAGTAGACAGGAGTACAATGAGCAGTTCTTC. Its protein is CASSRQEYNEQFF. The V and J genes are TRBV10-1 and TRBJ2-1; the D gene is possibly TRBD1 (6 bases). This CDR3 region has 13 residues. V lost 5 bases and J lost 4, with 9 bases in between. Per the germline V gene, CDR1 is WNHNN and CDR2 is SYGVQD (reference sequence).